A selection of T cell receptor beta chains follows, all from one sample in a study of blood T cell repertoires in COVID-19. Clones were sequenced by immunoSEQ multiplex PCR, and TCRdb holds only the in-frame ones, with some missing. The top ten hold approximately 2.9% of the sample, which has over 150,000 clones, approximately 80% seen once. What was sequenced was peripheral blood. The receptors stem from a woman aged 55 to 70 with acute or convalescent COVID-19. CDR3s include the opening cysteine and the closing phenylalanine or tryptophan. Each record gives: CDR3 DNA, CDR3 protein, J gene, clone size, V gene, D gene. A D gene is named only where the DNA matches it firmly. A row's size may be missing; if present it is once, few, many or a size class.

TGTGCCAGCAGCCAAACGACTAGCGGGGGCCAAGAGACCCAGTACTTC,CASSQTTSGGQETQYF,TRBJ2-5,NA,TRBV4-2,TRBD2
TGCGCCAGCAGCCAGACCCCTCTAGCGGGGGGGACCTACGAGCAGTACTTC,CASSQTPLAGGTYEQYF,TRBJ2-7,NA,TRBV4-1,TRBD2
TGCGCCAGCAGGCGAGGACAGGAGATTGAAAAACTGTTTTTT,CASRRGQEIEKLFF,TRBJ1-4,NA,TRBV5-1,TRBD1
TGTGCCAGCAGTGACGAGACAGCCCACAATCAGCCCCAGCATTTT,CASSDETAHNQPQHF,TRBJ1-5,NA,TRBV2,NA
TGCGCCAGCAGCTTGACAGGGACCCAAGAGACCCAGTACTTC,CASSLTGTQETQYF,TRBJ2-5,NA,TRBV5-1,NA
TGTGCCAGCAATGAGGGGGCTCACACAGATACGCAGTATTTT,CASNEGAHTDTQYF,TRBJ2-3,NA,TRBV6-6,TRBD1
TGTGCCAGCTCACCACAGGCGCAGGGGGGCCTATACAATGAGCAGTTCTTC,CASSPQAQGGLYNEQFF,TRBJ2-1,NA,TRBV18,NA
TGCAGTGCTAGTTCAGGGATCTCTGGAAACACCATATATTTT,CSASSGISGNTIYF,TRBJ1-3,NA,TRBV20-1,NA
TGCGCCAGCAGCTTGGTGGGGGCACAGGCTGAAGCTTTCTTT,CASSLVGAQAEAFF,TRBJ1-1,few,TRBV5-1,NA
TGTGCCAGCTCACCACCGGCCAGGACAGATACCTACGAGCAGTACTTC,CASSPPARTDTYEQYF,TRBJ2-7,NA,TRBV18,NA
TGTGCCAGCAGTTTAGACTATGACTACACCTTC,CASSLDYDYTF,TRBJ1-2,NA,TRBV12-3/TRBV12-4,NA
TGTGCCACCAGCAGAGATCTAGCGGACCCCTACGAGCAGTACTTC,CATSRDLADPYEQYF,TRBJ2-7,once,TRBV15,TRBD2
TGTGCCAGCAGCCTGGGGAGGAACACTGAAGCTTTCTTT,CASSLGRNTEAFF,TRBJ1-1,few,TRBV3-1/TRBV3-2,NA
TGTGCCAGCAGTTCACTCCTCTACGAGCAGTACTTC,CASSSLLYEQYF,TRBJ2-7,once,TRBV6-1,NA
TGTGCCAGCAGCTTAACCCGGACAGCAACCCTTACGCAGTATTTT,CASSLTRTATLTQYF,TRBJ2-3,NA,TRBV7-2,NA
TGTGCCAGTATGCGAGTCACTCCCATGAACACTGAAGCTTTCTTT,CASMRVTPMNTEAFF,TRBJ1-1,NA,TRBV2,NA
TGTGCCAGCAGAGGCAGCGGGGAATCCTACGAGCAGTACTTC,CASRGSGESYEQYF,TRBJ2-7,NA,TRBV25-1,TRBD2
TGTGCCAGCAGCTTGACCCGGGTTCAAACCAACGTCCTGACTTTC,CASSLTRVQTNVLTF,TRBJ2-6,NA,TRBV11-2,NA
TGTGCCAGCAGCTCGGACAGGGGGGACGAAAAACTGTTTTTT,CASSSDRGDEKLFF,TRBJ1-4,NA,TRBV7-2,TRBD1
TGCAGCGTGGGGGAGGGTAATGAAAAACTGTTTTTT,CSVGEGNEKLFF,TRBJ1-4,NA,TRBV29-1,NA
TGCGCCAGCAGCTTGACCGGGGTCCCCTACGAGCAGTACTTC,CASSLTGVPYEQYF,TRBJ2-7,NA,TRBV5-1,NA
TGTGCCAGCAGCTTACTAGCGGGGGGGCCGGGCAATGAGCAGTTCTTC,CASSLLAGGPGNEQFF,TRBJ2-1,NA,TRBV5-4,TRBD2
TGTGCCAGCAGCCCTTACTTGGACAGGACCTCTGGAAACACCATATATTTT,CASSPYLDRTSGNTIYF,TRBJ1-3,NA,TRBV7-6,TRBD1
TGTGCCAGCAGTCCCCTCTCCGGGACAGGCGGGTGGCCCCAGCATTTT,CASSPLSGTGGWPQHF,TRBJ1-5,NA,TRBV28,TRBD1
TGTGCCAGCAGTGAAGCCCCATTTCCACACTTC,CASSEAPFPHF,TRBJ1-2,NA,TRBV6-1,NA
TGTGCCAGCAGCCCCGGGACAGGGCTTATGAACACTGAAGCTTTCTTT,CASSPGTGLMNTEAFF,TRBJ1-1,once,TRBV5-4,TRBD1
TGTGCCAGCAGTTTCGGTCACTACAATGAGCAGTTCTTC,CASSFGHYNEQFF,TRBJ2-1,NA,TRBV28,NA
TGTGCCATCAGTGATGGGGGCAGGCGGGCTTTCTTT,CAISDGGRRAFF,TRBJ1-1,NA,TRBV10-3,NA
TGCGCCAGCAGCTTTCTAGCGGGACCAATCACAGATACGCAGTATTTT,CASSFLAGPITDTQYF,TRBJ2-3,NA,TRBV5-1,TRBD2
TGTGCCAGCAGCTTGGTCTCGAATCAGCCCCAGCATTTT,CASSLVSNQPQHF,TRBJ1-5,NA,TRBV5-5,NA
TGTGCCACCAGCAGAGGGACAGGGTTTGAGGATGAAAAACTGTTTTTT,CATSRGTGFEDEKLFF,TRBJ1-4,NA,TRBV15,TRBD1
TGCGCCAGCAGCGACGACAGTAACAATGAGCAGTTCTTC,CASSDDSNNEQFF,TRBJ2-1,NA,TRBV5-1,NA
TGCGCCAGCAGCCGTGGGACTAGCGGAGAGTACCAAGAGACCCAGTACTTC,CASSRGTSGEYQETQYF,TRBJ2-5,NA,TRBV4-3,TRBD2